These 21 T cell receptor beta chains originate from one sample sequenced in a study of monozygotic twins with inflammatory bowel disease. TCRdb re-called the 5' RACE reads and catalogs CDR3 proteins one per entry, DNA excluded. The sample is made up of 300,000 to 450,000 distinct CDR3 sequences, and the top ten hold 2.6% of it. Sequenced sample: blood. The receptors stem from a human donor with ulcerative colitis or Crohn's disease, or a healthy co-twin of an affected twin (not recorded which).

J is TRBJ2-7 and V is TRBV27; TCRdb reports TRBD2, a call that lacks DNA to check it against. CDR3 size: 16 residues. The V gene's germline CDR1 is MNHEY and CDR2 SMNVEV (reference sequence). The CDR3 sequence is CASSLRTSGTSYEQYF.

The chain employs TRBV6-1 and TRBJ1-2; TCRdb lists TRBD1, though no DNA is available to test this call. The CDR3 loop spans 15 amino acids. Looked up from germline, CDR1 is MNHNS and CDR2 is SASEGT. CDR3 protein: CASKPPTGINYGYTF.

The V call is TRBV6-2 or TRBV6-3, the J call TRBJ1-1. Germline CDR1 and CDR2: MNHEY and SVGEGT. CDR3 length: 15 residues. The CDR3 protein is CASSYSFPDNTEAFF.

This sequence joins TRBV20-1 and TRBJ1-1. Per germline, CDR1 DFQATT and CDR2 SNEGSKA (reference sequence). This CDR3 comprises 17 residues. The CDR3 loop is CSARGVKLNSGTTEAFF.

The chain joins TRBV7-9 to TRBJ2-1; checking the TCRdb D call of TRBD1 is not possible without DNA. The CDR3 totals 16 residues. Germline CDR1 is SEHNR and CDR2 is FQNEAQ (reference sequence). This CDR3 reads CASSTPDTLSYNEQFF.

The CDR3 loop is CSASLTRGTEAFF. The gene calls are TRBV20-1 and TRBJ1-1; the TRBD1 assignment by TCRdb is unverifiable without DNA. Germline assignment: CDR1 DFQATT and CDR2 SNEGSKA (reference sequence). The CDR3 sequence is 13 residues long.

This chain uses TRBV7-9 with TRBJ1-4. In germline, CDR1 is SEHNR, CDR2 FQNEAQ (reference sequence). The CDR3 loop spans 14 amino acids. The CDR3: CASSPDGVFEKLFF.

The CDR3 reads CSARWGGTQETQYF. The chain joins TRBV20-1 to TRBJ2-5; TCRdb picks TRBD2, but there is no DNA to check that call. Looked up from germline, CDR1 is DFQATT and CDR2 is SNEGSKA (reference sequence). The CDR3 extends over 14 amino acids.

The gene calls are TRBV19 and TRBJ1-5; as DNA is missing, the TRBD1 call by TCRdb cannot be tested. Germline CDR1 reads LNHDA; CDR2 reads SQIVND (reference sequence). CDR3 length equals 15 residues. The CDR3 protein is CASSRGQASNQPQHF.

The V gene is TRBV15, the J gene TRBJ2-2. CDR1 LNHNV and CDR2 YYDKDF come from the germline V gene (reference sequence). CDR3 size: 16 residues. The CDR3 loop is CATSRDGKRHTGELFF.

The chain has TRBV12-3 or TRBV12-4 and TRBJ2-7; there is no DNA to check the TCRdb D call of TRBD1. This CDR3 is 14 amino acids long. CDR3 protein: CASSPSDRGYEQYF.

V gene TRBV18 combines with J gene TRBJ1-1; there is no DNA to check the TCRdb D call of TRBD1. The CDR3 has 15 residues. Germline values: CDR1 KGHSH, CDR2 LQKENI. The CDR3 sequence: CASSAYRGRNTEAFF. The full variable domain, rest sourced from reference TRBV18 and TRBJ1-1, is NAGVMQNPRHLVRRRGQEARLRCSPMKGHSHVYWYRQLPEEGLKFMVYLQKENIIDESGMPKERFSAEFPKEGPSILRIQQVVRGDSAAYFCASSAYRGRNTEAFFGQGTRLTVV.

This chain connects TRBV2 to TRBJ1-2; TCRdb returns TRBD1, unconfirmable since there is no DNA. The CDR3 covers 15 residues. Germline values: CDR1 SNHLY, CDR2 FYNNEI. The CDR3 reads CASTRTGQNNYGYTF.

The J gene is TRBJ2-5, the V gene TRBV12-3 or TRBV12-4; TCRdb calls TRBD1, which cannot be checked without DNA. The CDR3 has 14 amino acids. The CDR3 spells CASKPGTNQETQYF.

This chain links TRBV27 with TRBJ1-1; TCRdb proposes TRBD1, but this gene call is untestable without DNA. Looked up from germline, CDR1 is MNHEY and CDR2 is SMNVEV (reference sequence). The CDR3 is made up of 14 amino acids. The CDR3 is CASSKGQLNTEAFF.

The chain is built from TRBV11-2 and TRBJ2-7. Germline V CDR1 and CDR2: SGHAT, FQNNGV. The CDR3 sequence is 13 residues long. The CDR3 loop reads CASSFGRTPEQYF.

This chain joins TRBV5-1 and TRBJ2-5; the D call from TCRdb, TRBD1, cannot be confirmed without DNA. The CDR3 consists of 12 residues. Germline CDR1 reads SGHRS; CDR2 reads YFSETQ. The chain's CDR3 is CASRQDWETQYF.

The chain employs TRBV5-1 and TRBJ2-5; TCRdb's assignment of TRBD1 cannot be checked, as there is no DNA. Germline-derived CDR1 and CDR2 are SGHRS and YFSETQ. This CDR3 has 14 amino acids. The CDR3 reads CASSPGTEQETQYF.

This rearrangement joins TRBV5-1 to TRBJ2-5; lacking DNA, the TRBD1 call made by TCRdb goes unchecked. The germline V gene has CDR1 SGHRS and CDR2 YFSETQ. The CDR3 totals 16 residues. The CDR3 sequence is CASSLEGTGGFKTQYF.

The chain is built from TRBV5-4 and TRBJ2-5; the D call of TRBD1 rests on TCRdb alone, since no DNA is present to check it. CDR1 and CDR2 from the germline V gene are SGHNT and YYREEE (reference sequence). The CDR3 is made up of 16 amino acids. This chain's CDR3 is CASSRDYPLSRETQYF.

J is TRBJ2-4 and V is TRBV12-3 or TRBV12-4; TCRdb returns TRBD1, unconfirmable since there is no DNA. The CDR3 sequence is 15 residues long. The CDR3 sequence: CAGSFRGVDKNIQYF.